In its sample, the clone carrying this T cell receptor (beta chain) was seen a few times. Its antigen is unknown. Using constant-segment primers, 5'RACE produced TCR alpha and TCR beta cDNA libraries carrying sample barcodes and UMIs. TCRdb re-analysed the 5' RACE reads in MiXCR, keeping a single row per CDR3 protein. This table has about 430,000 distinct CDR3 sequences, approximately 18% appearing once. Losses at the gene ends were 10 bases for V and 3 bases for J; bases not matched to a gene: 11. CDR3 length equals 14 residues. CDR1 SNHLY and CDR2 FYNNEI come from the germline V gene. The sample originates from a study of T-cell memory formation after mild COVID-19. General study findings and limits: Some responding clones appeared in pre-infection memory, suggesting cross-reactive memory joined. In second-wave clones peaking day 37, SARS-CoV-2 specificity remained unconfirmed. Clones that got smaller from day 15 to 85 had even CD4/CD8, while clones growing later tipped toward CD4+.

The sequence was obtained from a man younger than 35 who had mild COVID-19 (a few samples of this study predate the infection). Cell type and time point are not known. Sequenced sample: PBMCs or a T cell subset sorted from them (not recorded which). The rearrangement links TRBV2 to TRBJ2-7; 8 bases agree with TRBD1. CDR3 DNA: TGTGCCACCACAGGGACGGACAGGGTCTACGAGCAGTACGTC. It is translated as CATTGTDRVYEQYV.